This T cell receptor (beta chain) was retrieved from a study of blood T cell repertoires in COVID-19. Study-level background: COVID-19 samples, acute and convalescent, were from the United States, Italy and Spain. PBMCs, B-cell-depleted T cells, or T cells provided the cDNA or gDNA that made up the material.

In the authors' workflow: Using reference gene primer amplification, nucleated cell counts were estimated. Only in-frame clones appear in the TCRdb table, and some are missing; sequencing was by immunoSEQ multiplex PCR. V, J and clone size were drawn from that table, and D and trimming were deduced from the DNA. This table holds approximately 150,000 clones, around 76% found once. Germline CDR1 and CDR2: KGHDR and SFDVKD. CDR3 length: 16 residues. The J segment lost 5 bases and the V segment lost 3 bases, leaving 8 bases of the junction unmatched. The chain links TRBV24-1 to TRBJ2-3, with 9 positions matching TRBD1. The receptor was isolated from a man between 60 and 75 years old with acute or convalescent COVID-19. Sample: peripheral blood. CDR3 DNA sequence: TGTGCCACCAGTGATACGGGACAGGGACCAGGAGATACGCAGTATTTT. Amino acids: CATSDTGQGPGDTQYF.